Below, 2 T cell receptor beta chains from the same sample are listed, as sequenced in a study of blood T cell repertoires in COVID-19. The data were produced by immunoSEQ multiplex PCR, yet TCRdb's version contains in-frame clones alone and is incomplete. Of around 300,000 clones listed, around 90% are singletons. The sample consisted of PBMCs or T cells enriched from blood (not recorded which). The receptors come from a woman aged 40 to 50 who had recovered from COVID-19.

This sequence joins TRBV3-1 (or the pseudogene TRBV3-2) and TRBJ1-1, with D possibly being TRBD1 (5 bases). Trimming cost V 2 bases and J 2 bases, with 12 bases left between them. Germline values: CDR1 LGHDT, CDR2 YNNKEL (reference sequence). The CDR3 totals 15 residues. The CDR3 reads CASSQPQGGNTEAFF. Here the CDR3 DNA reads TGTGCCAGCAGCCAACCGCAGGGTGGTAACACTGAAGCTTTCTTT.

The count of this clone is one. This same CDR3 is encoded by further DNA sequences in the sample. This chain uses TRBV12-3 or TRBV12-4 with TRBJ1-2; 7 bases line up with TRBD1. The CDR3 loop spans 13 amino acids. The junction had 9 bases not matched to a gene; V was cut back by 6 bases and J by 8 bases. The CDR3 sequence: CASSPQGFGGYTF. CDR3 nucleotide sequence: TGTGCCAGCAGCCCACAGGGGTTCGGGGGCTACACCTTC.